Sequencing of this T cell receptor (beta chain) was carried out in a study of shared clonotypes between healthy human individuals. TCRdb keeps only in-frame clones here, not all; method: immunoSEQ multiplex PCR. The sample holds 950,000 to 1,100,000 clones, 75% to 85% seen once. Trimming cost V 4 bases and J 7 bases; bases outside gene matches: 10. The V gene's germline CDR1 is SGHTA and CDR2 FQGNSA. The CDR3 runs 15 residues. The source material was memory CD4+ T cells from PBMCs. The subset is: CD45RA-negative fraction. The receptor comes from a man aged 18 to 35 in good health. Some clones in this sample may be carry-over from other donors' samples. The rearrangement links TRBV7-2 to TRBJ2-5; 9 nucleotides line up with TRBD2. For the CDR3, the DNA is TGTGCCAGCAGCTCCACTAGCGGGTTCCTCGGGACCCAGTACTTC. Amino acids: CASSSTSGFLGTQYF. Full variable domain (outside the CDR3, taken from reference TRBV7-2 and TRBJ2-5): GAGVSQSPSNKVTEKGKDVELRCDPISGHTALYWYRQSLGQGLEFLIYFQGNSAPDKSGLPSDRFSAERTGGSVSTLTIQRTQQEDSAVYLCASSSTSGFLGTQYFGPGTRLLVL.